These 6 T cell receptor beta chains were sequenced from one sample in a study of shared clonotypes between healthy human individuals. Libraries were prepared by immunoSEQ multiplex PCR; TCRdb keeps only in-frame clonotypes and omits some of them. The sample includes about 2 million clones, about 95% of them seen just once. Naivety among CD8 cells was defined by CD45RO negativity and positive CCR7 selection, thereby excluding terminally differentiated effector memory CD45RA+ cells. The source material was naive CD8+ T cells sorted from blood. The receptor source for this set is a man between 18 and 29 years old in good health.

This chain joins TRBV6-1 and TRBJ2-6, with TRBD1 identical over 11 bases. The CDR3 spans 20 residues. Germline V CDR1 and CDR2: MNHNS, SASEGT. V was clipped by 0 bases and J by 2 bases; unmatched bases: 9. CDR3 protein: CASSEAVRGQGVAGANVLTF. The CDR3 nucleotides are TGTGCCAGCAGTGAAGCTGTGAGGGGACAGGGGGTAGCTGGGGCCAACGTCCTGACTTTC.

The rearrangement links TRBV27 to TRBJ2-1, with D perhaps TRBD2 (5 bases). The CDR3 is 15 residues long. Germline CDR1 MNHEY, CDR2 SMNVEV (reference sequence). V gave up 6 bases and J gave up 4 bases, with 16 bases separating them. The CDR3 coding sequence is TGTGCCAGCAGATCGACGGAGGCCCCTTACAATGAGCAGTTCTTC. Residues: CASRSTEAPYNEQFF.

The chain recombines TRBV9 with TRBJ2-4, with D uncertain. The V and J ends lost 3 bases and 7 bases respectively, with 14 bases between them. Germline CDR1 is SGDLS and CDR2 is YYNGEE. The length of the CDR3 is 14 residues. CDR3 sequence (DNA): TGTGCCAGCAGCGCCCCAGCAAATGGGAACATTCAGTACTTC. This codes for CASSAPANGNIQYF.

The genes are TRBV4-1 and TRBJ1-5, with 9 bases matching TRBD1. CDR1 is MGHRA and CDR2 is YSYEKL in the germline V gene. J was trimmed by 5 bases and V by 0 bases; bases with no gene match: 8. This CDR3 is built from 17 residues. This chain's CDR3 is CASSQDRTGARDQPQHF. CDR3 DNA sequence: TGCGCCAGCAGCCAAGACCGGACAGGGGCGCGGGATCAGCCCCAGCATTTT.

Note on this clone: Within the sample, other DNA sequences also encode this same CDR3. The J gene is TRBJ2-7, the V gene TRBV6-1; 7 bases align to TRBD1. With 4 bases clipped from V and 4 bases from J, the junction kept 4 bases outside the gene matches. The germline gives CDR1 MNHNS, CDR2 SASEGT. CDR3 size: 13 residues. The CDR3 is CASSADRAYEQYF. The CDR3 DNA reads TGTGCCAGCAGTGCTGACAGGGCTTACGAGCAGTACTTC.

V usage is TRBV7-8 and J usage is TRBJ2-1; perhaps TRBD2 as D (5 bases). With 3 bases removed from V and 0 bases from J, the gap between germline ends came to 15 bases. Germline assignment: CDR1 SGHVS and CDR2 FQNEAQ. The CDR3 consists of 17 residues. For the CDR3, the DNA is TGTGCCAGCAGCTTCGCGCTTATTGGGAGCTCCTACAATGAGCAGTTCTTC. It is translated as CASSFALIGSSYNEQFF.